This note documents a single T cell receptor beta chain sequence. Its antigen is unidentified. Other DNA variants within this sample encode the same CDR3. In each case, RNA was isolated and then reverse transcribed into cDNA as the sequencing template. Assay used: immunoSEQ multiplex PCR; TCRdb lists only in-frame clones, some missing. The sample includes approximately 130,000 clones, about 50% of them seen just once. The sample comes from a study of CD8+ T cells in alopecia areata. Whole-study findings and limits: The study found higher clonality in lesional than normal scalp, especially in alopecia totalis/universalis.

V gave up 3 bases and J gave up 2 bases, with 7 bases separating them. The germline V gene encodes CDR1 SQVTM and CDR2 ANQGSEA. This CDR3 region has 12 residues. V gene TRBV29-1 combines with J gene TRBJ1-2; D ambiguous. Sequenced sample: NKG2D-low CD8+ T cells sorted from blood. The origin of this receptor is a human donor with alopecia areata. CDR3 loop: CSVEWENYGYTF. DNA of the CDR3: TGCAGCGTTGAGTGGGAGAACTATGGCTACACCTTC.